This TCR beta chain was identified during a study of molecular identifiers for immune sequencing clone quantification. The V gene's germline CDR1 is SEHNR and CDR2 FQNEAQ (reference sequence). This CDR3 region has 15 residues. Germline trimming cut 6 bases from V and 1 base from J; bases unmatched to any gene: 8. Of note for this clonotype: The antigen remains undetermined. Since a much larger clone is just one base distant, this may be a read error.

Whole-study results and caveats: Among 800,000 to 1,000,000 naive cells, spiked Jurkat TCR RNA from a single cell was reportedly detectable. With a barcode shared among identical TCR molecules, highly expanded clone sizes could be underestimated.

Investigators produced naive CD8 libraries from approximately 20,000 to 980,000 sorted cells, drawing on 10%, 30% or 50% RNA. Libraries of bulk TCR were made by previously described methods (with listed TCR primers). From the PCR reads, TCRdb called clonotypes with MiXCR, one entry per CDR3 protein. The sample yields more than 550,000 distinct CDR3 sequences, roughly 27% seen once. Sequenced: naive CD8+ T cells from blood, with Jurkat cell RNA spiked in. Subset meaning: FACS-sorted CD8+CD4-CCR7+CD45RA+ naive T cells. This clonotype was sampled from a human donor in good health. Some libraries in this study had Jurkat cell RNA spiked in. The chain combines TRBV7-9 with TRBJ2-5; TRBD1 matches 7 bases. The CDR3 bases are TGTGCCAGCAGTTCCGGACAGGCGACCCAAGAGACCCAGTACTTC. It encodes CASSSGQATQETQYF.